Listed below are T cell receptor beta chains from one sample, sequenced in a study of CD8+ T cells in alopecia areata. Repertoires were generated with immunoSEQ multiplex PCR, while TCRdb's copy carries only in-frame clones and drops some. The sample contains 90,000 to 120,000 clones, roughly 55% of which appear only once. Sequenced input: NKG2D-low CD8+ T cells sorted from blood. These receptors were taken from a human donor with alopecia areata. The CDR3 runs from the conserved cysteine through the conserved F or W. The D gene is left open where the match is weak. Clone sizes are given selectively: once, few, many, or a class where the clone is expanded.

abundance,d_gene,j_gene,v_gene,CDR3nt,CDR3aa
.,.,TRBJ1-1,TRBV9,TGTGCCAGCAGCTCCCGCGGGGCTCGAGAAGCTTTCTTT,CASSSRGAREAFF
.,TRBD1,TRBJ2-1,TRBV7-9,TGTGCCAGCAGCAACGGGACAGCAAGCTCCTACAATGAGCAGTTCTTC,CASSNGTASSYNEQFF
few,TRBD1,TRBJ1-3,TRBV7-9,TGTGCCAGCAGCACCAGGACAGGGGCAACTGGAAACACCATATATTTT,CASSTRTGATGNTIYF
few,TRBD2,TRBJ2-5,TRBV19,TGTGCCAGTAGTATAGGGACGGGTGGCGGGAGTTGGGAGACCCAGTACTTC,CASSIGTGGGSWETQYF
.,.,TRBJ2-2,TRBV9,TGTGCCAGCAGCACCCAGACGACAGATTTAACCGGGGAGCTGTTTTTT,CASSTQTTDLTGELFF
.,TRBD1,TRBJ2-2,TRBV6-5,TGTGCCAGCAGCCCCGGGACAGGGCACACCGGGGAGCTGTTTTTT,CASSPGTGHTGELFF
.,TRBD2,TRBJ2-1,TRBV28,TGTGCCACTCAACTAGCGGGAGTTTTGGATGAGCAGTTCTTC,CATQLAGVLDEQFF
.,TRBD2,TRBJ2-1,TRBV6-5,TGTGCCAGCAGCGCGGGAGGGCCGCATGAGCAGTTCTTC,CASSAGGPHEQFF
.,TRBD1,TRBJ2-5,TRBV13,TGTGCCAGCAGCATGGGACAGGGAAGGACCCAGTACTTC,CASSMGQGRTQYF
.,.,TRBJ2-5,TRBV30,TGTGCCTGGAGTTCCCAGGGAGAGACCCAGTACTTC,CAWSSQGETQYF
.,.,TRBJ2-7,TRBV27,TGTGCCAGCAGTGTTGGTTCCGAGCAGTACTTC,CASSVGSEQYF
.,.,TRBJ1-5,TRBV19,TGTGCCAGTAGGTTTCGGGCTAATCAGCCCCAGCATTTT,CASRFRANQPQHF
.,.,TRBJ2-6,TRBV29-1,TGCAGCGTTACTCGCTCTGGGGCCAACGTCCTGACTTTC,CSVTRSGANVLTF
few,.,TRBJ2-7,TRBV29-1,TGCAGCGTTGTGGTGGTTGGGCAGGGGAACGAGCAGTACTTC,CSVVVVGQGNEQYF
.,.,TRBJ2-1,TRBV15,TGTGCCACCAGCAGAGCCGCAGGGGGGTACAATGAGCAGTTCTTC,CATSRAAGGYNEQFF
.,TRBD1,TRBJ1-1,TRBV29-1,TGCAGCGTTGTAGGGACAGTAAGAACTGAAGCTTTCTTT,CSVVGTVRTEAFF
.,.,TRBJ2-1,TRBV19,TGTGCCAGTAGTATGGACTACCTCCGGCAGTTCTTC,CASSMDYLRQFF
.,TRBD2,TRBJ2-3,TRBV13,TGTGCCAGCAGCTTTAAGACCGGGACTAGCGGCACAGATACGCAGTATTTT,CASSFKTGTSGTDTQYF
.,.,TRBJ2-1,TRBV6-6,TGTGCCAGCAGTTACGGGGGGAGAACTGGGCTTCAGTTCTTC,CASSYGGRTGLQFF
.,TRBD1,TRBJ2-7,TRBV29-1,TGCAGCGTTGGGGACAGGGGCATCTCCTACGAGCAGTACTTC,CSVGDRGISYEQYF
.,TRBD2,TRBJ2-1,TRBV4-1,TGCGCCAGCAGCCATGTTAGCGGGAGTAGTTACAATGAGCAGTTCTTC,CASSHVSGSSYNEQFF
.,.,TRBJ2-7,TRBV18,TGTGCCAGCTCAAAAGTCGGGACTCCGGCTTCCTACGAGCAGTACTTC,CASSKVGTPASYEQYF
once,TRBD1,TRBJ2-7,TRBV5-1,TGCGCCACCAGAGCGGGGACAGGGTCTTACGAGCAGTACTTC,CATRAGTGSYEQYF
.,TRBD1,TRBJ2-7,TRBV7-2,TGTGCCAGCAGCTTACCTACGGAGGGACAGGTGAACCCCTACGAGCAGTACTTC,CASSLPTEGQVNPYEQYF
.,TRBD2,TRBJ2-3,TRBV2,TGTGCCACCATTGGACTAGCGGGAGAAGGTAGCACAGATACGCAGTATTTT,CATIGLAGEGSTDTQYF
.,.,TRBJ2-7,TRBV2,TGTGCCAGCAGTGAAGCGGCAGCGGCCTCCTACGAGCAGTACTTC,CASSEAAAASYEQYF
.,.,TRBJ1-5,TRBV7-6,TGTGCCAGCAGCTTAGCGGTAGGGCAGCCCCAGCATTTT,CASSLAVGQPQHF
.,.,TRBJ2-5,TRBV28,TGTGCCACCCAGGGCGGGGGCCCCCAAGAGACCCAGTACTTC,CATQGGGPQETQYF
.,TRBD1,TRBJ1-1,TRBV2,TGTGCCAGCAGGAACCGACAGGGCACTGAAGCTTTCTTT,CASRNRQGTEAFF
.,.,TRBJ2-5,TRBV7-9,TGTGCCAGCAGCCCCAGGCCGGGACGCAGGGAGACCCAGTACTTC,CASSPRPGRRETQYF
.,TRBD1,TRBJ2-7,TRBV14,TGTGCCAGCAGCCAAGATGACAGGGCAAGATACGAGCAGTACTTC,CASSQDDRARYEQYF
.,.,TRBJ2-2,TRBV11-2,TGTGCCAGCAGCTTAGGACAGAGCACCGGGGAGCTGTTTTTT,CASSLGQSTGELFF
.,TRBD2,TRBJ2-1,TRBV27,TGTGCCAGCCTTTATTCGGCGGGAGGCTACTACAATGAGCAGTTCTTC,CASLYSAGGYYNEQFF
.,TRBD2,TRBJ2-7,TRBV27,TGTGCCACCTGCGCAAAGGTAGCGGGAGTCGAGCAGTACTTC,CATCAKVAGVEQYF
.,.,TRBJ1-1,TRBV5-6,TGTGCCAGCAGCTTGGGGTCGCACACTGAAGCTTTCTTT,CASSLGSHTEAFF
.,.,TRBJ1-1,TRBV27,TGTGCCAGCAGTCCCGGGGGAGACACTGAAGCTTTCTTT,CASSPGGDTEAFF
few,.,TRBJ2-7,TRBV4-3,TGCGCCAGCAGCCAAGATGCCCGGGAGCAGTACTTC,CASSQDAREQYF
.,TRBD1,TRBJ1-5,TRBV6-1,TGTGCCAGCAGTGAGGTACAGGGGTATAGTCAGCCCCAGCATTTT,CASSEVQGYSQPQHF
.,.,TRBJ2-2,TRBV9,TGTGCCAGCACCCGTTTTAGGGACACCGGGGAGCTGTTTTTT,CASTRFRDTGELFF
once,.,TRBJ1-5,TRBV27,TGTGCCAGCAGTTTGATGGGCAATCAGCCCCAGCATTTT,CASSLMGNQPQHF
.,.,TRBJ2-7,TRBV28,TGTGCCAGCAGCCTTATACGCCCAGCTATACCCTACGAGCAGTACTTC,CASSLIRPAIPYEQYF
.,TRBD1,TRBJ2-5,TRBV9,TGTGCCAGCAGCGTCGGGACAGGGCTACAAGAGACCCAGTACTTC,CASSVGTGLQETQYF
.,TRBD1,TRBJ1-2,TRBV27,TGTGCCAGCAGCACGACAGGGAACTATGGCTACACCTTC,CASSTTGNYGYTF
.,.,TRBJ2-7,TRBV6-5,TGTGCCAGCAGTATCCGCGGAGGAGGAGACTACGAGCAGTACTTC,CASSIRGGGDYEQYF
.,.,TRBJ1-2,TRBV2,TGTGCCAGCATCTCAATCCGGGGCAGTAACTATGGCTACACCTTC,CASISIRGSNYGYTF
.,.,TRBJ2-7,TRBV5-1,TGCGCCAGCAGCTCCAGGGGAATCGGCTACGAGCAGTACTTC,CASSSRGIGYEQYF
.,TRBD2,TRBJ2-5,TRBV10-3,TGTGCCATCAGTGCAGCGGGAGGTGAAGAGACCCAGTACTTC,CAISAAGGEETQYF
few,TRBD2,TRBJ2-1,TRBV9,TGTGCCAGCAGCGTAGGGACTAGCGGTGAGCAGTTCTTC,CASSVGTSGEQFF
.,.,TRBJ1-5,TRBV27,TGTGCCAGCAGTTTAGTCATGGGAGTTGATCAGCCCCAGCATTTT,CASSLVMGVDQPQHF
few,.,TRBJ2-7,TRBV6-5,TGTGCCAGCAGGACCTACGAGCAGTACTTC,CASRTYEQYF
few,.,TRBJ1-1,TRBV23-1,TGCGCCAGCAGTCAATCACAATCCCCCACTTGGGGGGACACTGAAGCTTTCTTT,CASSQSQSPTWGDTEAFF
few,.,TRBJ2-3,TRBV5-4,TGTGCCAGCAGCTTGCCTGGGGTAGCGGTAACGCTCACAGATACGCAGTATTTT,CASSLPGVAVTLTDTQYF